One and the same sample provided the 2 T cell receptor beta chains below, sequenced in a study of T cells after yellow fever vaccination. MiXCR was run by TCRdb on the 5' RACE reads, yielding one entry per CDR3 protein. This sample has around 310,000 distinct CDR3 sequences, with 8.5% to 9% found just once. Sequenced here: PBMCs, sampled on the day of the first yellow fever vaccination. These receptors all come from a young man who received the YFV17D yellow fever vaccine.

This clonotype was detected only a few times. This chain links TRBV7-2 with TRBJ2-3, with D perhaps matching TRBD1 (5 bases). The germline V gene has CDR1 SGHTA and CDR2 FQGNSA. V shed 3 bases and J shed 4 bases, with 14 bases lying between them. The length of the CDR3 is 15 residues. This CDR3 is CASSLQGYFPDTQYF. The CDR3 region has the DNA TGTGCCAGCAGCTTGCAGGGATATTTCCCAGATACGCAGTATTTT.

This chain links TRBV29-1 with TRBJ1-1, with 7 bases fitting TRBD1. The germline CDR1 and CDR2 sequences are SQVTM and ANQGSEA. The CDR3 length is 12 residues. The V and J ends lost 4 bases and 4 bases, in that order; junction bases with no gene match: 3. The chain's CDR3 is CSVVPGGTEAFF. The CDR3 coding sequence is TGCAGCGTTGTACCAGGGGGCACTGAAGCTTTCTTT.